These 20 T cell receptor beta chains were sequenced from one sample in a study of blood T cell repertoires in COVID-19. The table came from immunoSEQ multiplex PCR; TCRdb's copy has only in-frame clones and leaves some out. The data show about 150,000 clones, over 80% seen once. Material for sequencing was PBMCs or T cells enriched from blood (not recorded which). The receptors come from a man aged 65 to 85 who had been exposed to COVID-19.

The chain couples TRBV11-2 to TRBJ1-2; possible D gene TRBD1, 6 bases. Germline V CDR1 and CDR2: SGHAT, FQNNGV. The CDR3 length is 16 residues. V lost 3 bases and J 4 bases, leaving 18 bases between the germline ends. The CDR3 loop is CASSFEGGIRAYGYTF. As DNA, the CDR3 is TGTGCCAGCAGCTTTGAAGGGGGAATTAGGGCCTATGGCTACACCTTC.

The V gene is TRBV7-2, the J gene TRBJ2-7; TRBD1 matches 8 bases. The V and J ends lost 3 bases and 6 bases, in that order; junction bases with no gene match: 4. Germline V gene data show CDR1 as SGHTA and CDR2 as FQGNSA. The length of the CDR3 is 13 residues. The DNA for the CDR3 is TGTGCCAGCAGCTTGGACAGGGCGGGCGAGCAGTACTTC. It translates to CASSLDRAGEQYF.

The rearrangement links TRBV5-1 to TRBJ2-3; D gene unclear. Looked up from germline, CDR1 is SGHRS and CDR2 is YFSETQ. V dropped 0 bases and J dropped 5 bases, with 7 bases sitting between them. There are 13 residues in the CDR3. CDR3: CASSLGPGDTQYF. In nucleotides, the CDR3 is TGCGCCAGCAGCTTGGGCCCGGGAGATACGCAGTATTTT.

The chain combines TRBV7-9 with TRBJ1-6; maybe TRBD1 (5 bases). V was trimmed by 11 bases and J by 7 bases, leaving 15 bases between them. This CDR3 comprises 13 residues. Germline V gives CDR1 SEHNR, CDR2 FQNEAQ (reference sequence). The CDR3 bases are TGTGCCGGACGACGGGGGAACAATTCACCCCTCCACTTT. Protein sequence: CAGRRGNNSPLHF.

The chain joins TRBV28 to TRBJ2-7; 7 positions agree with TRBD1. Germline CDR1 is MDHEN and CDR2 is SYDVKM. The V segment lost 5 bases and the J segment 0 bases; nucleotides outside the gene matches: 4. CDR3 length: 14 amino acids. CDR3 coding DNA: TGTGCCAGCAGTCCACAGGGGTTCTCCTACGAGCAGTACTTC. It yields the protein CASSPQGFSYEQYF.

The CDR3 spells CASSVEAGANEQFF. The DNA for the CDR3 is TGTGCCAGCAGCGTAGAAGCGGGAGCTAATGAGCAGTTCTTC. The chain carries TRBV9 and TRBJ2-1, with TRBD2 matching 8 bases. From germline, CDR1 is SGDLS and CDR2 YYNGEE. V lost 0 bases, J lost 7 bases, and 3 bases stayed unmatched. The CDR3 has 14 residues.

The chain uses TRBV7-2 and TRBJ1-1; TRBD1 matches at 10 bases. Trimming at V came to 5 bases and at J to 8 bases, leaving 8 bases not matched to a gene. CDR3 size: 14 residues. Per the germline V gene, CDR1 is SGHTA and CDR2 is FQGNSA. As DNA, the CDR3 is TGTGCCAGCAGCCTGGGACAGGGGACCCCCGAAGCTTTCTTT. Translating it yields CASSLGQGTPEAFF. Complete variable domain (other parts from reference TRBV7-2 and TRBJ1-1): GAGVSQSPSNKVTEKGKDVELRCDPISGHTALYWYRQSLGQGLEFLIYFQGNSAPDKSGLPSDRFSAERTGGSVSTLTIQRTQQEDSAVYLCASSLGQGTPEAFFGQGTRLTVV.

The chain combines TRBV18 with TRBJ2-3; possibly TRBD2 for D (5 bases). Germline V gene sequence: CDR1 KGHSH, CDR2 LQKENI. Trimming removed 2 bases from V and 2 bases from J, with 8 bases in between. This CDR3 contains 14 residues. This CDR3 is CASSPDYPTDTQYF. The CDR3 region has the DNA TGTGCCAGCTCACCAGACTACCCCACAGATACGCAGTATTTT.

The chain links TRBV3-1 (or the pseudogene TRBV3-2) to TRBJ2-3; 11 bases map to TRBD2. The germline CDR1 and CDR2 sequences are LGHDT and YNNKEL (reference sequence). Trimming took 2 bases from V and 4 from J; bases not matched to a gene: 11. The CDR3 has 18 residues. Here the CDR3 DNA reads TGTGCCAGCAGCCAAAGGACTAGCGGGCTATGGGGGTCAGATACGCAGTATTTT. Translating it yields CASSQRTSGLWGSDTQYF.

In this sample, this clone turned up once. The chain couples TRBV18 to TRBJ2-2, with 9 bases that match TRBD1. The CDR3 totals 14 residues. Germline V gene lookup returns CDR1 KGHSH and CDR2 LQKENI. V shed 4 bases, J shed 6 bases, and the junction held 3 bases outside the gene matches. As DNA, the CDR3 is TGTGCCAGCTCACTACAGGGGGCCGCCGGGGAGCTGTTTTTT. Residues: CASSLQGAAGELFF.

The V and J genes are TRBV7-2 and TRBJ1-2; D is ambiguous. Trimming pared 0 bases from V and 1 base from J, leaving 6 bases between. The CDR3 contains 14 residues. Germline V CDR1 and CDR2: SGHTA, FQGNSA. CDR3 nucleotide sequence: TGTGCCAGCAGCTTAGCGTCACTTAACTATGGCTACACCTTC. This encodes CASSLASLNYGYTF.

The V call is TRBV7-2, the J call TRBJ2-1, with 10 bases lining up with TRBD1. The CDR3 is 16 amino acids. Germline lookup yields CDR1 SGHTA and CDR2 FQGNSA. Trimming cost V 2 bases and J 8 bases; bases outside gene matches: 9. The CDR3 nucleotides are TGTGCCAGCAGCTTACGTCCCGGGACAGGGGTGGATGAGCAGTTCTTC. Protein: CASSLRPGTGVDEQFF.

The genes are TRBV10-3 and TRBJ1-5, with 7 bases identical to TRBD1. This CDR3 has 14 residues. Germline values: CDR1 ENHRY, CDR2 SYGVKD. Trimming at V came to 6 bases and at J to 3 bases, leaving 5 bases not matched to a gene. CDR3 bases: TGTGCCATCAGCCTAGGACAGGTCAATCAGCCCCAGCATTTT. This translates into CAISLGQVNQPQHF.

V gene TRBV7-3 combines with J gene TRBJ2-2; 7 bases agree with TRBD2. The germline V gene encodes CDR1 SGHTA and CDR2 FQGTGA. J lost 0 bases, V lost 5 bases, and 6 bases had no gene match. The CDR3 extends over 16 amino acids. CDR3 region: CASSPRLAANTGELFF. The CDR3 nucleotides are TGTGCCAGCAGCCCGCGACTAGCAGCGAACACCGGGGAGCTGTTTTTT.

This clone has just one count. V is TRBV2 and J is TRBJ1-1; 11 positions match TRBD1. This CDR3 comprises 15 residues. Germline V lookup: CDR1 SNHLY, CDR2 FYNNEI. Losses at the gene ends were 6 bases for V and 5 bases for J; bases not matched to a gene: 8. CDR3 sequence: CASRARTGGRTEAFF. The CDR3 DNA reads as TGTGCCAGCAGGGCCCGGACAGGGGGCAGGACTGAAGCTTTCTTT. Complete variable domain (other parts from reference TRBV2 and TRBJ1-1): EPEVTQTPSHQVTQMGQEVILRCVPISNHLYFYWYRQILGQKVEFLVSFYNNEISEKSEIFDDQFSVERPDGSNFTLKIRSTKLEDSAMYFCASRARTGGRTEAFFGQGTRLTVV.

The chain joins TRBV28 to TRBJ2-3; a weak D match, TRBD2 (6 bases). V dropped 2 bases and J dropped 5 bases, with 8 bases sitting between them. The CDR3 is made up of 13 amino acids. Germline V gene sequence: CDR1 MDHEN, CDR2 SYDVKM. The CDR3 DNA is TGTGCCAGCAGTTTAGAGGGAGGAGATACGCAGTATTTT. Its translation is CASSLEGGDTQYF.

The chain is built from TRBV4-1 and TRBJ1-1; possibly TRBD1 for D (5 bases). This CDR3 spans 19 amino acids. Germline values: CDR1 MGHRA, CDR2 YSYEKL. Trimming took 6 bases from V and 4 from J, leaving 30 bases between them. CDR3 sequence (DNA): TGCGCCAGCAGTGCACTGATTAATACAGGTGAAGGATCGGGCACTGAAGCTTTCTTT. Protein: CASSALINTGEGSGTEAFF.

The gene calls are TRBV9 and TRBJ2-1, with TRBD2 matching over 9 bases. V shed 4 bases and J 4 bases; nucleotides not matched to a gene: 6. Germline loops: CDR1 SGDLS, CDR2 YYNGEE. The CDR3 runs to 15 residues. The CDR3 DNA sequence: TGTGCCAGCAGCTCCGGACTAGCGAGGTACAATGAGCAGTTCTTC. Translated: CASSSGLARYNEQFF.

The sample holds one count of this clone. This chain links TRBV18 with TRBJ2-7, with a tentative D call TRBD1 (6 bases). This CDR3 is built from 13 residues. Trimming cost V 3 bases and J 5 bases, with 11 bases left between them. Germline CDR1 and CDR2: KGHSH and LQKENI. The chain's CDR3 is CASSPVNRDEQYF. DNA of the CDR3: TGTGCCAGCTCACCGGTGAACAGGGACGAGCAGTACTTC.

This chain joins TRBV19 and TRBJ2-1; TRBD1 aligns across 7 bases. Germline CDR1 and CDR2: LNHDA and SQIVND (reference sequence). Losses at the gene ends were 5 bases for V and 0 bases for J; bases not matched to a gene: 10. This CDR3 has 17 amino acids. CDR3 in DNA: TGTGCCAGTAGTTCGCTACCGGGACAGACCTCCTACAATGAGCAGTTCTTC. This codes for CASSSLPGQTSYNEQFF.